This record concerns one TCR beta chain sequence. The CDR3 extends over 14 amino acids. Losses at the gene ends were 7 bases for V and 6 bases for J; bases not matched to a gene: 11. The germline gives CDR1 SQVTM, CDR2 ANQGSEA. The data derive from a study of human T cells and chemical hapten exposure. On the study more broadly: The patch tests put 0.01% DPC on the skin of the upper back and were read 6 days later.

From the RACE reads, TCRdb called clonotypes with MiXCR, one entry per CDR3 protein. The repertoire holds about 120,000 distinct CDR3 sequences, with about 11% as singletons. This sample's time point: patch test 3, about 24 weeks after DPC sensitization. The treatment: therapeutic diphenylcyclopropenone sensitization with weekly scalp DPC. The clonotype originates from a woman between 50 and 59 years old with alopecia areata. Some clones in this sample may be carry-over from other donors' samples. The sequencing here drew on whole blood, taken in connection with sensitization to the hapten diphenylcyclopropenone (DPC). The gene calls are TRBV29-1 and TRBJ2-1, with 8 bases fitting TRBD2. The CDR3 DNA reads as TGCAGCGCTACCCCCGGGACTAGAGGCAATGAGCAGTTCTTC. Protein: CSATPGTRGNEQFF.